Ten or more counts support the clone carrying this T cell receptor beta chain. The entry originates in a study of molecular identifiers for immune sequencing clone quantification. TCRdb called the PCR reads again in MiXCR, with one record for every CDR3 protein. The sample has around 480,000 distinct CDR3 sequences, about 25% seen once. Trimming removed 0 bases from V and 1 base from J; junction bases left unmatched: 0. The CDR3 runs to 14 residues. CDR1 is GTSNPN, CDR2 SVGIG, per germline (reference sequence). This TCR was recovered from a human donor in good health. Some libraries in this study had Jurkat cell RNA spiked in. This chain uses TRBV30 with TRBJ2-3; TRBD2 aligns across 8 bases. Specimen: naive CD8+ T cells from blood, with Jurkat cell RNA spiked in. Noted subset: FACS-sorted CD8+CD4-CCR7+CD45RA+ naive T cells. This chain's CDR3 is CAWSVSGGTDTQYF. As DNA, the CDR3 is TGTGCCTGGAGTGTTAGCGGGGGCACAGATACGCAGTATTTT.